This T cell receptor beta chain emerged from a study of T cell responses to AZD1222 COVID-19 vaccine (dated by TCRdb to the early 2020s). The study in broad terms: AZD1222 recipients with second doses at about 4 weeks or about 12 weeks were pooled, because spike-specific TCR depth and breadth did not differ between schedules. Enrollment into the trials was organized by age into subgroups of 18-55, 56-69 and 70-plus years, and those subgroups contained about 160, 30 and 59 TCR-sequenced participants, respectively. TCR sequencing was performed for roughly 250 trial participants, of whom roughly 200 were given two doses of AZD1222 and approximately 25 were given two doses of MenACWY control vaccine.

The paper as a whole reports these results and caveats: After two AZD1222 doses, both the breadth and the depth of spike-specific TCRs were significantly higher than at day 0 and than in MenACWY recipients. Because no day 14 peak-response samples were available, the repertoires could be characterized only after the peak T cell response. Most participants were white British and females outnumbered males, and the authors suggested that clonal diversity may have been underestimated. Epitopes outside the regions mutated in the B.1.351 and B.1.1.7 variants were reportedly recognized by nearly half of the unique spike-specific TCRs. CD4 TCRs associated with the vaccine covered the entire spike protein, and the dominant responses were in regions 160-218 and 743-854. Conclusions about previously exposed vaccinees are limited, since just five or six AZD1222 recipients were seropositive for SARS-CoV-2 at baseline. In the small 56-69-year group, the increase in depth fell short of significance, most likely because of low power.

The CDR3 regions of human TCRbeta chains were subjected to immunosequencing. Per the original workflow: TCRs in the repertoires were matched against a reference library of SARS-CoV-2-specific TCRs that had been generated with the MIRA antigen-specificity platform. Breadth was defined as the fraction of unique TCRs that were SARS-CoV-2-associated. Depth was defined as the fraction of total T cells that were SARS-CoV-2-associated. Using the MIRA data, each spike-specific TCR was assigned both to the spike region to which the TCR was reactive and to a CD4 or CD8 class. Log10-transformed breadth and depth values were compared by one-way ANOVA with Sidak's multiple comparisons tests. TCRdb holds this immuneACCESS table with in-frame rearrangements only. Some clones are missing; in checked studies, unresolved V genes explain under half, and the rest has no known cause. V and J calls and clone size follow that table, whereas D and trimming were derived from the DNA. This sample gives 75,000 to 95,000 clones in total; about 88% of them show up just once. 15% to 20% of the sample is held by the ten biggest clonotypes.

The germline V gene sets CDR1 to SNHLY and CDR2 to FYNNEI. Reading from cysteine to phenylalanine, the CDR3 counts 13 amino acids. Kept here is only the CDR3 DNA, which spans 39 bases and is read in frame from base 1. The V end gives up 2 bases and the J end 10 bases, leaving 5 bases in the junction not matched to a gene. With regard to this clone: Its antigen is currently not known. Per-base qualities were not stored, and no clone one base away is much larger.

The sample's time point label, in plain terms: baseline before first vaccination. The vaccinee samples were drawn from two UK trials, COV001 and COV002, one of which was a single-blind randomized controlled phase 2/3 trial testing AZD1222 (ChAdOx1 nCoV-19) in healthy adults. Trial participant PBMC samples were collected at day 0 and day 28 after the second dose for TCRbeta chain sequencing. The starting material was peripheral blood, obtained on day 0 of AZD1222 vaccination. The receptor comes from an adult in good health. The rearranged segments are TRBV2 and TRBJ2-1; TRBD2 matches 7 bases in the middle. The encoded CDR3 is CASSENRGGEQFF. The nucleotides are TGTGCCAGCAGTGAAAATAGGGGAGGGGAGCAGTTCTTC.